This is a list of T cell receptor beta chains from one sample in a study of T-cell reconstitution after alpha-beta-depleted transplantation in children. TCRdb passed the PCR reads through MiXCR, listing each CDR3 protein once. The repertoire has approximately 630,000 distinct CDR3 sequences, roughly 13% of them found once; the top ten carry 0.79%. The sample was PBMCs, taken before TCRalphabeta/CD19-depleted stem cell transplant. All receptors derive from a girl aged 2 to 10 with congenital amegakaryocytic thrombocytopenia, due to receive a stem cell transplant. Both conserved end residues are part of each CDR3. D genes are given only for firm matches. Some rows have no size entry. The others give once, few or many, or a class for an expanded clone.

v_call: TRBV5-1; d_call: TRBD2; clone_size: .; j_call: TRBJ2-7; cdr3_aa: CASSLRLGRESYYEQYF; cdr3_nt: TGCGCCAGCAGCTTGCGCCTCGGGCGGGAGAGTTACTACGAGCAGTACTTC
v_call: TRBV6-5; d_call: .; clone_size: many; j_call: TRBJ1-5; cdr3_aa: CASGAGVGQPQHF; cdr3_nt: TGTGCCAGCGGGGCGGGGGTTGGCCAGCCCCAGCATTTT
v_call: TRBV15; d_call: .; clone_size: .; j_call: TRBJ2-3; cdr3_aa: CATSRIGRLSGTDTQYF; cdr3_nt: TGTGCCACCAGCAGAATTGGGAGGTTGTCCGGCACAGATACGCAGTATTTT
v_call: TRBV20-1; d_call: TRBD1; clone_size: .; j_call: TRBJ1-4; cdr3_aa: CSAKTGGNEKLFF; cdr3_nt: TGCAGTGCTAAGACAGGGGGGAATGAAAAACTGTTTTTT
v_call: TRBV7-2; d_call: .; clone_size: many; j_call: TRBJ2-7; cdr3_aa: CASSLAGSRSYEQYF; cdr3_nt: TGTGCCAGCAGCTTAGCGGGTAGCCGGTCCTACGAGCAGTACTTC
v_call: TRBV5-1; d_call: .; clone_size: many; j_call: TRBJ1-1; cdr3_aa: CATHSPGKGTEAFF; cdr3_nt: TGCGCCACCCACAGCCCAGGGAAGGGGACTGAAGCTTTCTTT
v_call: TRBV6-5; d_call: .; clone_size: many; j_call: TRBJ2-1; cdr3_aa: CASSYSGPFATNNEQFF; cdr3_nt: TGTGCCAGCAGTTACTCGGGACCCTTCGCCACGAACAATGAGCAGTTCTTC
v_call: TRBV9; d_call: TRBD1; clone_size: few; j_call: TRBJ2-2; cdr3_aa: CASSVLKGAVTGELFF; cdr3_nt: TGTGCCAGCAGCGTATTAAAGGGGGCAGTCACCGGGGAGCTGTTTTTT
v_call: TRBV30; d_call: TRBD2; clone_size: .; j_call: TRBJ2-1; cdr3_aa: CAWNIAGPNEQFF; cdr3_nt: TGTGCCTGGAACATAGCGGGCCCGAATGAGCAGTTCTTC
v_call: TRBV7-9; d_call: .; clone_size: .; j_call: TRBJ2-1; cdr3_aa: CASSLGSRAQFF; cdr3_nt: TGTGCCAGCAGCTTAGGAAGTCGGGCGCAGTTCTTC
v_call: TRBV11-2; d_call: .; clone_size: .; j_call: TRBJ2-5; cdr3_aa: CASSLEGLLPQETQYF; cdr3_nt: TGTGCCAGCAGCTTGGAGGGGCTCCTTCCCCAAGAGACCCAGTACTTC
v_call: TRBV9; d_call: TRBD1; clone_size: .; j_call: TRBJ1-1; cdr3_aa: CASSVAGTAEAFF; cdr3_nt: TGTGCCAGCAGCGTAGCCGGGACAGCTGAAGCTTTCTTT
v_call: TRBV7-9; d_call: .; clone_size: .; j_call: TRBJ1-1; cdr3_aa: CASSFSAVEQAFF; cdr3_nt: TGTGCCAGCAGCTTCTCAGCGGTAGAGCAAGCTTTCTTT
v_call: TRBV29-1; d_call: .; clone_size: .; j_call: TRBJ2-1; cdr3_aa: CSGGGNEQFF; cdr3_nt: TGCAGCGGAGGGGGAAACGAGCAGTTCTTC
v_call: TRBV12-3/TRBV12-4; d_call: TRBD1; clone_size: .; j_call: TRBJ2-5; cdr3_aa: CASSPLGQGKETQYF; cdr3_nt: TGTGCCAGCAGTCCCCTGGGACAGGGAAAAGAGACCCAGTACTTC
v_call: TRBV12-5; d_call: .; clone_size: .; j_call: TRBJ2-2; cdr3_aa: CASGSNTGELFF; cdr3_nt: TGTGCTAGTGGTTCTAACACCGGGGAGCTGTTTTTT
v_call: TRBV10-3; d_call: TRBD2; clone_size: .; j_call: TRBJ2-1; cdr3_aa: CAISGDTRSQGNEQFF; cdr3_nt: TGTGCCATTAGCGGGGACACAAGGTCCCAAGGCAATGAGCAGTTCTTC
v_call: TRBV20-1; d_call: .; clone_size: .; j_call: TRBJ2-1; cdr3_aa: CSASAPSSYNEQFF; cdr3_nt: TGCAGTGCTAGTGCCCCGAGCTCCTACAATGAGCAGTTCTTC
v_call: TRBV10-3; d_call: .; clone_size: few; j_call: TRBJ2-6; cdr3_aa: CAISEYGSSGANVLTF; cdr3_nt: TGTGCCATCAGTGAATACGGATCCTCTGGGGCCAACGTCCTGACTTTC
v_call: TRBV5-6; d_call: TRBD2; clone_size: many; j_call: TRBJ2-7; cdr3_aa: CASSWGLSGSYEQYF; cdr3_nt: TGTGCCAGCAGCTGGGGACTATCGGGCTCCTACGAGCAGTACTTC
v_call: TRBV4-1; d_call: TRBD1; clone_size: many; j_call: TRBJ1-1; cdr3_aa: CASSYTGVTEAFF; cdr3_nt: TGCGCCAGCAGTTATACAGGGGTCACTGAAGCTTTCTTT
v_call: TRBV12-3/TRBV12-4; d_call: .; clone_size: few; j_call: TRBJ1-1; cdr3_aa: CASSLGETEGLKF; cdr3_nt: TGTGCCAGCAGTTTGGGTGAGACCGAGGGGCTAAAGTTT
v_call: TRBV15; d_call: .; clone_size: .; j_call: TRBJ2-7; cdr3_aa: CATSRDLAVTYEQYF; cdr3_nt: TGTGCCACCAGCAGAGATCTGGCAGTTACCTACGAGCAGTACTTC
v_call: TRBV20-1; d_call: TRBD1; clone_size: many; j_call: TRBJ1-1; cdr3_aa: CSAREPGQRNTEAFF; cdr3_nt: TGCAGTGCTAGAGAACCGGGACAGCGGAACACTGAAGCTTTCTTT
v_call: TRBV7-9; d_call: TRBD1; clone_size: .; j_call: TRBJ1-2; cdr3_aa: CASTIINRGTNYGYTF; cdr3_nt: TGTGCCAGCACCATAATCAACAGGGGAACTAACTATGGCTACACCTTC
v_call: TRBV10-3; d_call: .; clone_size: many; j_call: TRBJ2-2; cdr3_aa: CAISETGVGELFF; cdr3_nt: TGTGCCATCAGTGAGACCGGGGTCGGGGAGCTGTTTTTT
v_call: TRBV12-3/TRBV12-4; d_call: .; clone_size: many; j_call: TRBJ2-2; cdr3_aa: CASIVDRLPGELFF; cdr3_nt: TGTGCCAGCATTGTAGATCGGCTGCCCGGGGAGCTGTTTTTT
v_call: TRBV7-2; d_call: .; clone_size: many; j_call: TRBJ2-7; cdr3_aa: CASSQLLGQYF; cdr3_nt: TGTGCCAGCAGCCAGCTCTTGGGGCAGTACTTC
v_call: TRBV6-5; d_call: .; clone_size: many; j_call: TRBJ1-1; cdr3_aa: CASSYEGGFEAFF; cdr3_nt: TGTGCCAGCAGTTACGAAGGAGGGTTTGAAGCTTTCTTT
v_call: TRBV15; d_call: .; clone_size: many; j_call: TRBJ1-5; cdr3_aa: CATSREKPGDQPQHF; cdr3_nt: TGTGCCACCAGCAGAGAAAAACCAGGCGATCAGCCCCAGCATTTT
v_call: TRBV27; d_call: TRBD1; clone_size: .; j_call: TRBJ1-2; cdr3_aa: CASSLYSGQVDYGYTF; cdr3_nt: TGTGCCAGCAGTTTATATTCGGGACAGGTAGACTATGGCTACACCTTC
v_call: TRBV3-1; d_call: TRBD2; clone_size: .; j_call: TRBJ2-1; cdr3_aa: CASSDRWGEPGLVYNEQFF; cdr3_nt: TGTGCCAGCAGCGACCGATGGGGTGAACCGGGACTAGTATACAATGAGCAGTTCTTC
v_call: TRBV10-3; d_call: .; clone_size: many; j_call: TRBJ2-1; cdr3_aa: CAISAPDTNEQFF; cdr3_nt: TGTGCCATCAGTGCCCCGGACACCAATGAGCAGTTCTTC
v_call: TRBV20-1; d_call: .; clone_size: .; j_call: TRBJ2-7; cdr3_aa: CSAQTSMGYEQYF; cdr3_nt: TGCAGTGCCCAGACTAGTATGGGATACGAGCAGTACTTC
v_call: TRBV29-1; d_call: .; clone_size: few; j_call: TRBJ2-3; cdr3_aa: CSVGAEGTDTQYF; cdr3_nt: TGCAGCGTTGGAGCGGAGGGAACAGATACGCAGTATTTT
v_call: TRBV16; d_call: .; clone_size: .; j_call: TRBJ1-3; cdr3_aa: CASSQSGEIFGNTIYF; cdr3_nt: TGTGCCAGCAGCCAATCTGGGGAGATCTTTGGAAACACCATATATTTT
v_call: TRBV29-1; d_call: .; clone_size: many; j_call: TRBJ1-2; cdr3_aa: CSGQREYGYTF; cdr3_nt: TGCAGCGGGCAGCGGGAGTATGGCTACACCTTC
v_call: TRBV5-1; d_call: .; clone_size: many; j_call: TRBJ1-2; cdr3_aa: CASSLLTEWGHGYTF; cdr3_nt: TGCGCCAGCAGCTTGCTCACCGAATGGGGCCATGGCTACACCTTC
v_call: TRBV10-3; d_call: .; clone_size: .; j_call: TRBJ1-1; cdr3_aa: CAISESSGGQLKAFF; cdr3_nt: TGTGCCATCAGTGAGTCTTCCGGTGGACAGCTGAAAGCTTTCTTT
v_call: TRBV18; d_call: TRBD1; clone_size: many; j_call: TRBJ2-7; cdr3_aa: CASSPPQGQLYEQYF; cdr3_nt: TGTGCCAGCTCACCACCGCAGGGACAGCTTTACGAGCAGTACTTC
v_call: TRBV5-1; d_call: TRBD2; clone_size: many; j_call: TRBJ2-1; cdr3_aa: CASSLEAGVSYNEQFF; cdr3_nt: TGCGCCAGCAGCTTGGAAGCGGGAGTCTCCTACAATGAGCAGTTCTTC